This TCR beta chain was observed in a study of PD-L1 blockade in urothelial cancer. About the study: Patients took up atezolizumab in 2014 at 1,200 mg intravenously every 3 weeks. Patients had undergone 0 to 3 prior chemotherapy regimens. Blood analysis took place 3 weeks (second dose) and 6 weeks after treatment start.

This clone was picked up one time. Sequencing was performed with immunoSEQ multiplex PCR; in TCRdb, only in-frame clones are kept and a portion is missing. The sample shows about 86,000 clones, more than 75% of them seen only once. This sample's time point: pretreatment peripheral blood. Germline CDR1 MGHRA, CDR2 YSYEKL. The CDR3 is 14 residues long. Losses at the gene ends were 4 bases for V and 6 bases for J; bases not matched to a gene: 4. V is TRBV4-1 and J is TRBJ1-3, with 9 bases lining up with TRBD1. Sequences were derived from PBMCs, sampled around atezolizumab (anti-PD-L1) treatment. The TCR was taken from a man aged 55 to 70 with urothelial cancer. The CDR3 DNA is TGCGCCAGCAGCCTGGGACAGGGTAAAAACACCATATATTTT. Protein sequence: CASSLGQGKNTIYF.